This TCR beta chain was sequenced in a study of blood T cell repertoires in COVID-19. Study summary: Acute-phase and convalescent COVID-19 samples originated in the United States, Italy and Spain. Nucleic acid was either cDNA or gDNA, and it came from T cells, B-cell-depleted T cells, or PBMCs.

The germline CDR1 and CDR2 sequences are SGHTA and FQGNSA. V dropped 5 bases and J dropped 2; count of bases not matched to a gene: 8. The CDR3 loop spans 16 amino acids. In the source study's methods: Amplification of reference gene primers provided the estimated nucleated cell counts. The table came from immunoSEQ multiplex PCR; TCRdb's copy has only in-frame clones and leaves some out. V and J calls plus clone size are reproduced from that table; the DNA served to infer D and trimming. This sample carries around 100,000 clones, around 84% of them seen once, and the ten largest clones take 1.4% to 1.5%.

This sequence was found in a middle-aged man with acute or convalescent COVID-19. The chain carries TRBV7-2 and TRBJ2-1, with 8 bases aligning to TRBD1. The sequenced sample consisted of peripheral blood. The CDR3 region has the DNA TGTGCCAGCAGCCGTAGGACAGGGTGGCCCTACAATGAGCAGTTCTTC. Amino acid sequence: CASSRRTGWPYNEQFF. Full variable domain (outside the CDR3, taken from reference TRBV7-2 and TRBJ2-1): GAGVSQSPSNKVTEKGKDVELRCDPISGHTALYWYRQSLGQGLEFLIYFQGNSAPDKSGLPSDRFSAERTGGSVSTLTIQRTQQEDSAVYLCASSRRTGWPYNEQFFGPGTRLTVL.